Below are 5 T cell receptor beta chains sequenced from a single sample in a study of T cell responses to AZD1222 COVID-19 vaccine. Libraries were prepared by immunoSEQ multiplex PCR; TCRdb keeps only in-frame clonotypes and omits some of them. The data contain over 85,000 clones, around 89% of them seen just once; the ten biggest clones take up approximately 9.1%. The material was peripheral blood, obtained on day 0 of AZD1222 vaccination. The source is an adult in good health.

The genes are TRBV3-1 (or the pseudogene TRBV3-2) and TRBJ2-5; tentatively, D is TRBD2 (5 bases). With 5 bases removed from V and 6 bases from J, the gap between germline ends came to 16 bases. The CDR3 covers 14 residues. CDR1 LGHDT and CDR2 YNNKEL come from the germline V gene (reference sequence). In DNA form, the CDR3 reads TGTGCCAGCAGCTCCTTAGCGTTCAGTCAGACCCAGTACTTC. Translated, it gives CASSSLAFSQTQYF.

The chain is built from TRBV19 and TRBJ1-6, with a weak D call TRBD1 (5 bases). The CDR3 contains 13 residues. V lost 2 bases and J 9 bases, leaving 8 bases between the germline ends. Germline values: CDR1 LNHDA, CDR2 SQIVND (reference sequence). CDR3 in amino acids: CASSIQGRSPLHF. In DNA form, the CDR3 reads TGTGCCAGTAGTATACAGGGTCGTTCACCCCTCCACTTT.

The chain recombines TRBV30 with TRBJ1-1, with D possibly being TRBD1 (6 bases). Trimming removed 2 bases at V and 8 bases at J, with 15 bases between. The CDR3 spans 13 residues. Germline CDR1 is GTSNPN and CDR2 is SVGIG (reference sequence). CDR3 sequence reads: CAWSTTGYREAFF. The CDR3 DNA reads TGTGCCTGGAGTACGACAGGTTACAGAGAAGCTTTCTTT.

The chain joins TRBV6-5 to TRBJ1-5; D perhaps matches TRBD1 (5 bases). The CDR3 is made up of 15 amino acids. From germline, CDR1 is MNHEY and CDR2 SVGAGI. Trimming pared 0 bases from V and 2 bases from J, leaving 8 bases between. DNA for the CDR3: TGTGCCAGCAGTTACTCAGGCAGGGGCAATCAGCCCCAGCATTTT. The encoded protein is CASSYSGRGNQPQHF.

The V call is TRBV5-1, the J call TRBJ1-1; D is uncertain. Germline loops: CDR1 SGHRS, CDR2 YFSETQ. Trimming pared 2 bases from V and 2 bases from J, leaving 22 bases between. The CDR3 is 18 amino acids. The CDR3 bases are TGCGCCAGCAGCTTTCGGTCGACACCGACGGCACTAAACACTGAAGCTTTCTTT. Translated, it gives CASSFRSTPTALNTEAFF.